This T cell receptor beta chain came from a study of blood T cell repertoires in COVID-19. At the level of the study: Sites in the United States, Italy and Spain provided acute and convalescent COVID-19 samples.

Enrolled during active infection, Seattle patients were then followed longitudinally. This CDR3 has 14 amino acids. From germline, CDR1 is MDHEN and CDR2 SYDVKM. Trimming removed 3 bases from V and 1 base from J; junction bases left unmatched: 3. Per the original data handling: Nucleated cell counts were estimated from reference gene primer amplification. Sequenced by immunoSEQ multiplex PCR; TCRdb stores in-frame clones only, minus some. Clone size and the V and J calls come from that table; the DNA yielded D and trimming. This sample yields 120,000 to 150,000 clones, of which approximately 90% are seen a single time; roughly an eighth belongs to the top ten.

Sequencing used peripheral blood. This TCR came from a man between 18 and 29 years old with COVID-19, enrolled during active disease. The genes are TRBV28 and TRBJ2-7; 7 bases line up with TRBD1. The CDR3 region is CASSFRQGSYEQYF. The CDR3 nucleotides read TGTGCCAGCAGTTTCCGACAGGGATCCTACGAGCAGTACTTC. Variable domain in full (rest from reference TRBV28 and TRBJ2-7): DVKVTQSSRYLVKRTGEKVFLECVQDMDHENMFWYRQDPGLGLRLIYFSYDVKMKEKGDIPEGYSVSREKKERFSLILESASTNQTSMYLCASSFRQGSYEQYFGPGTRLTVT.